Shown below are 12 T cell receptor beta chains from a single sample sequenced in a study of T cell responses to AZD1222 COVID-19 vaccine. Sequencing was performed with immunoSEQ multiplex PCR; in TCRdb, only in-frame clones are kept and a portion is missing. The sample lists some 200,000 clones; about 89% were seen once. The material was peripheral blood, obtained 28 days after the second AZD1222 dose. These receptors were taken from an adult who received the AZD1222 COVID-19 vaccine.

The CDR3 sequence is CASSLRRRAPDRGHTGELFF. In DNA, the CDR3 is TGTGCCAGCAGTTTAAGGAGAAGGGCACCCGACAGGGGGCACACCGGGGAGCTGTTTTTT. The J gene is TRBJ2-2, the V gene TRBV28; 10 nucleotides line up with TRBD1. Germline-derived CDR1 and CDR2 are MDHEN and SYDVKM. The J segment lost 3 bases and the V segment lost 2 bases, leaving 15 bases of the junction unmatched. The CDR3 sequence is 20 residues long.

This chain links TRBV27 with TRBJ2-5; 11 nucleotides align to TRBD2. CDR1 and CDR2 (germline): MNHEY, SMNVEV (reference sequence). The CDR3 is 13 amino acids. V lost 8 bases to trimming and J lost 3 bases; unmatched junction nucleotides: 2. The CDR3 reads CASGGLAEETQYF. For the CDR3, the DNA is TGTGCCAGCGGGGGACTAGCGGAAGAGACCCAGTACTTC.

The J gene is TRBJ1-1, the V gene TRBV11-3; no definite D call. The CDR3 covers 13 residues. V lost 2 bases to trimming and J lost 1 base, with 5 bases between them. Germline V gene lookup returns CDR1 SGHNT and CDR2 YENEEA. The CDR3 DNA sequence: TGTGCCAGCAGCTTACACCAGAACACTGAAGCTTTCTTT. Translating it yields CASSLHQNTEAFF. The full variable domain, with the rest looked up from reference TRBV11-3 and TRBJ1-1, is EAGVVQSPRYKIIEKKQPVAFWCNPISGHNTLYWYLQNLGQGPELLIRYENEEAVDDSQLPKDRFSAERLKGVDSTLKIQPAELGDSAVYLCASSLHQNTEAFFGQGTRLTVV.

This clone has just one count. V is TRBV29-1 and J is TRBJ1-1; no clear D. Per germline, CDR1 SQVTM and CDR2 ANQGSEA. The CDR3 sequence is 13 residues long. V was shortened by 3 bases and J by 0 bases, with 8 bases between the two germline ends. The DNA for the CDR3 is TGCAGCGTTGAGCAGGCTATGAACACTGAAGCTTTCTTT. The encoded protein is CSVEQAMNTEAFF.

The V and J genes are TRBV27 and TRBJ2-7; TRBD1 agrees at 9 bases. The V and J ends lost 5 bases and 2 bases, in that order; junction bases with no gene match: 1. The V gene's germline CDR1 is MNHEY and CDR2 SMNVEV (reference sequence). There are 13 residues in the CDR3. The DNA for the CDR3 is TGTGCCAGCAGTAACAGGGGGCCCTACGAGCAGTACTTC. It encodes CASSNRGPYEQYF.

J is TRBJ2-3 and V is TRBV4-1; 13 bases line up with TRBD2. Germline loops: CDR1 MGHRA, CDR2 YSYEKL. The trim removed 3 bases at V and 4 bases at J, leaving 10 bases unmatched. There are 18 residues in the CDR3. The DNA for the CDR3 is TGCGCCAGCAGCCAGGGTCTAGGACTAGCGGGAGAGGCAGATACGCAGTATTTT. Protein sequence: CASSQGLGLAGEADTQYF.

J is TRBJ1-3 and V is TRBV5-5; D gene ambiguous. The V and J ends lost 2 bases and 4 bases respectively, with 10 bases between them. CDR3 length: 14 amino acids. CDR1 and CDR2 (germline): SGHKS, YYEKEE (reference sequence). This CDR3 reads CASSFPLGGNTIYF. Here the CDR3 DNA reads TGTGCCAGCAGCTTTCCTTTGGGGGGAAACACCATATATTTT.

The rearrangement uses TRBV14 and TRBJ2-7; D possibly corresponds to TRBD2 (5 bases). V was cut by 4 bases and J by 6 bases, with 19 bases left in between. Germline V gives CDR1 SGHDN, CDR2 FVKESK. This CDR3 is built from 15 residues. CDR3 residues: CASSPPFTGEGEQYF. The DNA of the CDR3 is TGTGCCAGCAGCCCACCTTTTACTGGCGAGGGCGAGCAGTACTTC.

The chain links TRBV6-5 to TRBJ1-2; 7 nucleotides match TRBD1. This CDR3 spans 14 amino acids. In germline, CDR1 is MNHEY, CDR2 SVGAGI. The trim removed 7 bases at V and 4 bases at J, leaving 9 bases unmatched. In DNA form, the CDR3 reads TGTGCCAGCAACAGGGGACAGTCCACCTATGGCTACACCTTC. Amino acids: CASNRGQSTYGYTF.

The V and J genes are TRBV20-1 and TRBJ2-7; unclear D gene. CDR1 is DFQATT and CDR2 is SNEGSKA in the germline V gene (reference sequence). The CDR3 loop spans 11 amino acids. V was trimmed by 5 bases and J by 1 base, leaving 6 bases between them. The CDR3 here is CSAYRSYEQYF. In DNA, the CDR3 is TGCAGTGCTTATCGGTCCTACGAGCAGTACTTC.

The genes are TRBV30 and TRBJ1-2; TRBD1 might be the D (6 bases). There are 15 residues in the CDR3. Germline lookup yields CDR1 GTSNPN and CDR2 SVGIG (reference sequence). Trimming removed 1 base at V and 4 bases at J, with 16 bases between. CDR3: CAWSAVRLGGYGYTF. In nucleotides, the CDR3 is TGTGCCTGGAGTGCCGTTCGACTAGGGGGCTATGGCTACACCTTC.

The chain uses TRBV30 and TRBJ1-2; D unresolved. The CDR3 length is 13 residues. Germline assignment: CDR1 GTSNPN and CDR2 SVGIG (reference sequence). The ends were cut back, 3 bases at V and 7 bases at J, with 15 bases in the middle. The CDR3 is CAWSASTLAGYTF. CDR3 coding DNA: TGTGCCTGGAGCGCGTCGACGCTCGCTGGCTACACCTTC.